This TCR beta chain was sequenced in a study of T-cell memory formation after mild COVID-19. Across the whole study: Largely donor-specific TCR clusters were found. Study results and limitations: CD4+ contracting clones were found mainly in CM and EM, and CD8+ ones in EMRA.

TCRdb reanalysed the 5' RACE reads using MiXCR and keeps one entry per CDR3 protein. The sample has 280,000 or so distinct CDR3 sequences, more than 15% seen once. This clonotype turned up a few times. The antigen is not known. With V trimmed by 3 bases and J by 2 bases, 6 bases remained unmatched. This CDR3 is 15 amino acids long. The V gene is TRBV12-3 or TRBV12-4, the J gene TRBJ1-2; 7 bases are shared with TRBD1. The sequenced sample was PBMCs or a T cell subset sorted from them (not recorded which). This receptor was identified in a man between 18 and 35 years old who had mild COVID-19 (a few samples of this study predate the infection). Cell type and time point are not known. CDR3 DNA: TGTGCCAGCAGTTTCTATCAGGGGGGGAACTATGGCTACACCTTC. Translated: CASSFYQGGNYGYTF.